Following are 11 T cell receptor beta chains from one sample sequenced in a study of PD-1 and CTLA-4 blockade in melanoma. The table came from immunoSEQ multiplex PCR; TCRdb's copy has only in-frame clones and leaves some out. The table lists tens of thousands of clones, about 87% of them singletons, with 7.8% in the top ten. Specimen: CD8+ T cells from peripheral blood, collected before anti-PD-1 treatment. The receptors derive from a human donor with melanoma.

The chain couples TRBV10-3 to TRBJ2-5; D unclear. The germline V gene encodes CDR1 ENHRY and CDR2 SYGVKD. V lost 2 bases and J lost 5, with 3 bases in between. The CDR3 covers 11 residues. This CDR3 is CAISEKETQYF. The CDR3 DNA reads TGTGCCATCAGTGAGAAGGAGACCCAGTACTTC.

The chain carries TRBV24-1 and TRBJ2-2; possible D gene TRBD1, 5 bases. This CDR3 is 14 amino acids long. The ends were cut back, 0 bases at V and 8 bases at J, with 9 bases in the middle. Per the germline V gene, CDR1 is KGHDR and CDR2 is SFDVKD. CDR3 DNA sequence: TGTGCCACCAGTGATTTGAAAGGGGCTGGGGAGCTGTTTTTT. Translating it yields CATSDLKGAGELFF.

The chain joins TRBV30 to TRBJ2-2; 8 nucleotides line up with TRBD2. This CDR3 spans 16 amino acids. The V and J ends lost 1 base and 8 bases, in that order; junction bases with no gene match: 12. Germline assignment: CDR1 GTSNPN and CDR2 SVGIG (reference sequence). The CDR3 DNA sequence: TGTGCCTGGAGTGACCCGACTAGCGCGCTCGGGGGGGAGCTGTTTTTT. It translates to CAWSDPTSALGGELFF.

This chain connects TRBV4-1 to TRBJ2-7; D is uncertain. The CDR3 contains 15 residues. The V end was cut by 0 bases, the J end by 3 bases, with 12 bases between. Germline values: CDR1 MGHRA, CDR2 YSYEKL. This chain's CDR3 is CASSQDPDGFYEQYF. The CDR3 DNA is TGCGCCAGCAGCCAAGACCCGGACGGTTTCTACGAGCAGTACTTC.

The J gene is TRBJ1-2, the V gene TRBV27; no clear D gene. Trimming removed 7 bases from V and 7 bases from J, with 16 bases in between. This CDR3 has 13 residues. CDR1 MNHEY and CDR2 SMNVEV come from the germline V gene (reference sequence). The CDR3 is CASKTDATRGYTF. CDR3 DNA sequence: TGTGCCAGCAAGACGGACGCTACCCGTGGCTACACCTTC.

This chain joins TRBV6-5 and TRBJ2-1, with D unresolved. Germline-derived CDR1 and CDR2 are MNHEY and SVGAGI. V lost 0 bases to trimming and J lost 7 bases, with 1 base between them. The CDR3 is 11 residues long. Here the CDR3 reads CASSYSNEQFF. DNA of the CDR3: TGTGCCAGCAGTTACTCGAATGAGCAGTTCTTC.

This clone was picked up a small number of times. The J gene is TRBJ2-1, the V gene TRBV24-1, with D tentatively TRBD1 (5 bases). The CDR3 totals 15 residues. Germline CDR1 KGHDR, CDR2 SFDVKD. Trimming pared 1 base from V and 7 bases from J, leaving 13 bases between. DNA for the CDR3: TGTGCCACCAGTGATTTTGACAGCCTCGGTAATGAGCAGTTCTTC. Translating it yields CATSDFDSLGNEQFF.

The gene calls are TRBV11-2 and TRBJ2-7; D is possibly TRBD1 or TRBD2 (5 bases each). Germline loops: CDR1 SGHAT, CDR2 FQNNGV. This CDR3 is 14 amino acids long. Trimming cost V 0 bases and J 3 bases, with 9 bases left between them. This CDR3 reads CASSLDGTGYEQYF. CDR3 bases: TGTGCCAGCAGCTTAGACGGGACCGGCTACGAGCAGTACTTC.

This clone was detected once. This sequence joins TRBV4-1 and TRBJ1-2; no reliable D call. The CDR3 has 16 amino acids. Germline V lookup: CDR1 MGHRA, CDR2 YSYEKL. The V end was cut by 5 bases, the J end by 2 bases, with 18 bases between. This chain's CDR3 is CASSGRTSGGNYGYTF. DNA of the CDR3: TGCGCCAGCAGCGGACGGACTTCCGGAGGGAACTATGGCTACACCTTC.

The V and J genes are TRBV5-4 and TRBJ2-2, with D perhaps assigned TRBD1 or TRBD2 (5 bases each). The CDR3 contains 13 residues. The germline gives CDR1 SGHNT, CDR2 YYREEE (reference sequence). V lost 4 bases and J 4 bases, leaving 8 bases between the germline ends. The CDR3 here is CASSEGITGELFF. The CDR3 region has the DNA TGTGCCAGCAGCGAGGGGATCACCGGGGAGCTGTTTTTT. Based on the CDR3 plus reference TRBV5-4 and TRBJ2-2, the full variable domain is ETGVTQSPTHLIKTRGQQVTLRCSSQSGHNTVSWYQQALGQGPQFIFQYYREEENGRGNFPPRFSGLQFPNYSSELNVNALELDDSALYLCASSEGITGELFFGEGSRLTVL.

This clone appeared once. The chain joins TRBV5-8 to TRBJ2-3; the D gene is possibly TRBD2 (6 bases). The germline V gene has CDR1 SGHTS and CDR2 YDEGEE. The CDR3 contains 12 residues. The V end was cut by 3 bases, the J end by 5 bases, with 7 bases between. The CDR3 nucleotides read TGTGCCAGCAGCTGGGGGGTAGATACGCAGTATTTT. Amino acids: CASSWGVDTQYF.